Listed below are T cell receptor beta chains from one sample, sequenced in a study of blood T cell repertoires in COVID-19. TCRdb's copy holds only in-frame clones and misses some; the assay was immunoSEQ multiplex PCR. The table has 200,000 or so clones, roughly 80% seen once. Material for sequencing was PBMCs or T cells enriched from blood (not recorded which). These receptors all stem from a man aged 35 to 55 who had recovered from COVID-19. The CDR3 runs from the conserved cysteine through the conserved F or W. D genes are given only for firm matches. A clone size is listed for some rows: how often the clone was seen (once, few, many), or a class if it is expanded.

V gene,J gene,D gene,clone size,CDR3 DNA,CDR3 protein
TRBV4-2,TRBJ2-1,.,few,TGTGCCAGCAGCCAAGAAGGGGGGGCGGGCTACAATGAGCAGTTCTTC,CASSQEGGAGYNEQFF
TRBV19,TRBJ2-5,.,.,TGTGCCAGTAGTATAGGAGGGACTGGAGGCCAAGAGACCCAGTACTTC,CASSIGGTGGQETQYF
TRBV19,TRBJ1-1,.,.,TGTGCCAGTACCCTAACCACTACCAGGAACACTGAAGCTTTCTTT,CASTLTTTRNTEAFF
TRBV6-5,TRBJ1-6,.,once,TGTGCCAGCAGTTACTCGAGCAGGGATCATTCACCCCTCCACTTT,CASSYSSRDHSPLHF
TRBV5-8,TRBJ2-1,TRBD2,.,TGTGCCAGCAGCTTGACTAGCGGGTACAATGAGCAGTTCTTC,CASSLTSGYNEQFF
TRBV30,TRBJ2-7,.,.,TGTGCCTGGAGTGTGACCGGGTCAAAAGGCGAGCAGTACTTC,CAWSVTGSKGEQYF
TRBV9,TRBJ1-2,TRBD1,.,TGTGCCAGCAGCCCGGAAGGGACAGAGAGCTATGGCTACACCTTC,CASSPEGTESYGYTF
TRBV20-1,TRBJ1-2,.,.,TGCAGTGCTAGCGGGCGGGTCTACACCTTC,CSASGRVYTF
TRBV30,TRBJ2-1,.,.,TGTGCCTGGAGTGTTAGCAACAATGAGCAGTTCTTC,CAWSVSNNEQFF
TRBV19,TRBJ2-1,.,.,TGTGCCAGTAGTATTCTAATTTCCCCCGGCAATGAGCAGTTCTTC,CASSILISPGNEQFF
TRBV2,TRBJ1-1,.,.,TGTGCCAGCAGCGACCAGGATTCAAACACTGAAGCTTTCTTT,CASSDQDSNTEAFF
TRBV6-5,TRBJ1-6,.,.,TGTGCCAGCAGTTACAGGGAGCTTTGGCGGAATTCACCCCTCCACTTT,CASSYRELWRNSPLHF
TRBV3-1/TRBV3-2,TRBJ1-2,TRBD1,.,TGTGCCAGCAGCCGCGGACAGGGCTATGGCTACACCTTC,CASSRGQGYGYTF
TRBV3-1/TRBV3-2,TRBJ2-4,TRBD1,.,TGTGCCAGCAGCCATGGGACAGGGCACATTCAGTACTTC,CASSHGTGHIQYF
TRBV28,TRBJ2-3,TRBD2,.,TGTGCCAGCAGTTCCGGGACTAAGGGTAAAGATACGCAGTATTTT,CASSSGTKGKDTQYF
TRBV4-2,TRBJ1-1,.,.,TGTGCCAGCAGCCAAGAGTACGGGTTGAACACTGAAGCTTTCTTT,CASSQEYGLNTEAFF
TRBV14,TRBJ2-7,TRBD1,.,TGTGCCAGCAGCCAGGCTAGACAGGGGGCTAACTACGAGCAGTACTTC,CASSQARQGANYEQYF
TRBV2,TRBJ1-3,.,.,TGTGCCAGCTCAATTGGGGGCCCGTACTCTGGAAACACCATATATTTT,CASSIGGPYSGNTIYF
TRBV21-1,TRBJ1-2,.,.,TGTGCCAGCAGCGACACAGGGGACTATGGCTACACCTTC,CASSDTGDYGYTF
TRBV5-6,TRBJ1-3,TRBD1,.,TGTGCCAGCAGCGCGGGACAGATCTCTGGAAACACCATATATTTT,CASSAGQISGNTIYF
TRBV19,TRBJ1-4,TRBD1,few,TGTGCCAGTGGGACAGGGGGACGGGGCGAAAAACTGTTTTTT,CASGTGGRGEKLFF
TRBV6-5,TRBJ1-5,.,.,TGTGCCAGCAGTTACGACTTCACTCAGCCCCAGCATTTT,CASSYDFTQPQHF
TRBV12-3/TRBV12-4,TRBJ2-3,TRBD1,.,TGTGCCAGCAGTTCGACAGGGACAGATACGCAGTATTTT,CASSSTGTDTQYF
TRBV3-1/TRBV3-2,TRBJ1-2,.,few,TGTGCCAGCAGCCAGGGGGCGGACTATGGCTACACCTTC,CASSQGADYGYTF
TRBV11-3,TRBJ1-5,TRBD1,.,TGTGCCTCGCGGACAGGGGGCGGGCAGCCCCAGCATTTT,CASRTGGGQPQHF
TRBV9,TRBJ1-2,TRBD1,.,TGTGCCAGCAGCGTAGGTGCGGACAGGGCCTATGGCTACACCTTC,CASSVGADRAYGYTF
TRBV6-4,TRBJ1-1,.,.,TGTGCCAGCAGTGACGGAGGGGAGAACACTGAAGCTTTCTTT,CASSDGGENTEAFF
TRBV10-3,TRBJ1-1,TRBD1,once,TGTGCCATCAGAGGGACAGGGTTGAACACTGAAGCTTTCTTT,CAIRGTGLNTEAFF
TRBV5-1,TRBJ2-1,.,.,TGCGCCAGCAGCTTAGAGCCCGTGACAGGTAGCTCCTACAATGAGCAGTTCTTC,CASSLEPVTGSSYNEQFF
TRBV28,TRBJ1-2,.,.,TGTGCCAGCAGCCCCTATCCTAACTATGGCTACACCTTC,CASSPYPNYGYTF
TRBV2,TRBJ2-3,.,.,TGTGCCAGCAGTGAACAGGGGCTCACAGATACGCAGTATTTT,CASSEQGLTDTQYF
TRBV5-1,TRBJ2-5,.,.,TGCGCCAGTGCGACGGGGGATCTCCAAGAGACCCAGTACTTC,CASATGDLQETQYF
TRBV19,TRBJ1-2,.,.,TGTGCCAGTAGTATCACCTCAGGGTACGGAAACTATGGCTACACCTTC,CASSITSGYGNYGYTF
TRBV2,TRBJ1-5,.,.,TGTGCCAGCAGTGGAGTGGGTAGCTGGCAGCCCCAGCATTTT,CASSGVGSWQPQHF
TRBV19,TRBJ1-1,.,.,TGTGCCAGTAGTATAGGCGGCAGGGCAACTGAAGCTTTCTTT,CASSIGGRATEAFF
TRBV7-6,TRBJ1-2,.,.,TGTGCCAGCAGCTCGGCCCTCGTGGGCCGCTATGGCTACACCTTC,CASSSALVGRYGYTF
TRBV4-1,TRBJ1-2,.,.,TGCGCCAGCAGCCAAGGCCCCGCCCAGGGCCTAGCTAACTATGGCTACACCTTC,CASSQGPAQGLANYGYTF
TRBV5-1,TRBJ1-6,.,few,TGCGCCAGCAGCTTGTCACAGGGCGGTGGTTCATTACTCCACTTT,CASSLSQGGGSLLHF
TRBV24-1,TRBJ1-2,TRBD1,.,TGTGCCACCAGTGACCCGGGACAGGGGGCTTACTATGGCTACACCTTC,CATSDPGQGAYYGYTF
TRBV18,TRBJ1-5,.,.,TGTGCCAGCTCACCCGCACAGGGCAATCAGCCCCAGCATTTT,CASSPAQGNQPQHF
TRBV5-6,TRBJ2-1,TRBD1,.,TGTGCCAGCAGCTTAGTGGACAGGACAATTAATGAGCAGTTCTTC,CASSLVDRTINEQFF
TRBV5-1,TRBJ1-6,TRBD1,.,TGCGCCAGCAGGGACAGGGTGAATTCACCCCTCCACTTT,CASRDRVNSPLHF
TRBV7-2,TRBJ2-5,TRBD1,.,TGTGCCAGCAGCGCGGGACAGGGAGGGACCCAGTACTTC,CASSAGQGGTQYF
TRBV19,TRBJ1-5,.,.,TGTGCCAGTAGTATAGATACCAGGGTTACGTGGCCCCAGCATTTT,CASSIDTRVTWPQHF
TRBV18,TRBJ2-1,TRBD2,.,TGTGCCAGCTCACCAAAAGGCGGGGGGACACGACTTGGGCAGTTCTTC,CASSPKGGGTRLGQFF